This is a list of T cell receptor beta chains from one sample in a study of cytomegalovirus exposure and HLA in healthy donors. Generated by immunoSEQ multiplex PCR, the TCRdb table keeps only in-frame clones and is missing some. The sample has about 160,000 clones; approximately 86% are singletons. Material for sequencing was PBMCs. The receptors shown here come from a woman aged 18-29 years in good health and CMV-seronegative. Both conserved end residues are part of each CDR3. Fields, in order: V gene, J gene, D gene, CDR3 protein, CDR3 DNA. D genes are given only for firm matches.

v_gene: TRBV7-3
j_gene: TRBJ2-1
d_gene: TRBD2
CDR3aa: CASSLSGGARGDEQFF
CDR3nt: TGTGCCAGCAGTTTATCCGGCGGGGCCCGGGGGGATGAGCAGTTCTTC

v_gene: TRBV28
j_gene: TRBJ2-7
d_gene: TRBD2
CDR3aa: CASSPSASGTSYEQYF
CDR3nt: TGTGCCAGCAGTCCTAGCGCTAGCGGAACTTCCTACGAGCAGTACTTC

v_gene: TRBV2
j_gene: TRBJ2-5
d_gene: TRBD2
CDR3aa: CASRKIAGGSQETQYF
CDR3nt: TGTGCCAGCAGAAAAATAGCGGGGGGGTCCCAAGAGACCCAGTACTTC

v_gene: TRBV2
j_gene: TRBJ1-2
d_gene: TRBD1
CDR3aa: CASRGTGGNGYTF
CDR3nt: TGTGCCAGCAGAGGGACAGGGGGTAATGGCTACACCTTC

v_gene: TRBV6-1
j_gene: TRBJ2-1
d_gene: TRBD2
CDR3aa: CATSGLADHNEQFF
CDR3nt: TGTGCCACCTCGGGACTAGCGGATCACAATGAGCAGTTCTTC

v_gene: TRBV15
j_gene: TRBJ2-1
d_gene: TRBD2
CDR3aa: CATSRVLAGGGEQFF
CDR3nt: TGTGCCACCAGCAGAGTACTAGCGGGAGGTGGTGAGCAGTTCTTC

v_gene: TRBV5-1
j_gene: TRBJ1-2
d_gene: NA
CDR3aa: CASSWPAGREGYTF
CDR3nt: TGCGCCAGCAGCTGGCCTGCGGGAAGGGAGGGCTACACCTTC

v_gene: TRBV18
j_gene: TRBJ2-3
d_gene: NA
CDR3aa: CASSPQSRRVQYF
CDR3nt: TGTGCCAGCTCACCACAGTCCCGTCGAGTGCAGTATTTT

v_gene: TRBV9
j_gene: TRBJ1-1
d_gene: NA
CDR3aa: CASSGPVGQGAFF
CDR3nt: TGTGCCAGCAGCGGCCCGGTGGGCCAGGGAGCTTTCTTT

v_gene: TRBV6-5
j_gene: TRBJ2-3
d_gene: NA
CDR3aa: CASRSGQTTDTQYF
CDR3nt: TGTGCCAGCAGAAGCGGGCAGACTACAGATACGCAGTATTTT